What follows describes a single T cell receptor beta chain. This CDR3 comprises 16 residues. V shed 2 bases and J 4 bases; nucleotides not matched to a gene: 8. Germline V lookup: CDR1 SGHRS, CDR2 YFSETQ. This entry comes from a study of T cell changes during pregnancy in multiple sclerosis. Clones were read by immunoSEQ multiplex PCR, and TCRdb kept only the in-frame ones, dropping some. The sample shows fewer than 50,000 clones, 88% of them seen only once. The chain uses TRBV5-1 and TRBJ2-1; TRBD2 aligns across 8 bases. The sample consisted of CD8+ T cells from peripheral blood mononuclear cells, taken in the third trimester of pregnancy. This sequence was found in a female donor with multiple sclerosis, enrolled in a pregnancy study. CDR3 sequence reads: CASSFGGGPFYNEQFF. The CDR3 DNA follows: TGCGCCAGCAGCTTCGGCGGGGGGCCCTTTTACAATGAGCAGTTCTTC. Together with reference TRBV5-1 and TRBJ2-1, the CDR3 gives the full variable domain: KAGVTQTPRYLIKTRGQQVTLSCSPISGHRSVSWYQQTPGQGLQFLFEYFSETQRNKGNFPGRFSGRQFSNSRSEMNVSTLELGDSALYLCASSFGGGPFYNEQFFGPGTRLTVL.